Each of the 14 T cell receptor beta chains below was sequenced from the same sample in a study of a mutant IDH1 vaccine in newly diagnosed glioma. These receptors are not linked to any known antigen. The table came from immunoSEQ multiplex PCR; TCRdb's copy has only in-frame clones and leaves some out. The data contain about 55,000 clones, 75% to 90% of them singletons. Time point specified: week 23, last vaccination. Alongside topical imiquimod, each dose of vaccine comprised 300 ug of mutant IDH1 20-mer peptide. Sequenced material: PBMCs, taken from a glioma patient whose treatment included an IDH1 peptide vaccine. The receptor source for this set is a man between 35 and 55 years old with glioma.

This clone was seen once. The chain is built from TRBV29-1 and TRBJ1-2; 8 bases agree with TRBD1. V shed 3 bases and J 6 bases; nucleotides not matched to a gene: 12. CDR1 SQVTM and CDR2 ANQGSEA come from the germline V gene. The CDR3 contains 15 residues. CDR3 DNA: TGCAGCGTTGATCGCCGGGCCCAGGGGGCGGATGGCTACACCTTC. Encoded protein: CSVDRRAQGADGYTF.

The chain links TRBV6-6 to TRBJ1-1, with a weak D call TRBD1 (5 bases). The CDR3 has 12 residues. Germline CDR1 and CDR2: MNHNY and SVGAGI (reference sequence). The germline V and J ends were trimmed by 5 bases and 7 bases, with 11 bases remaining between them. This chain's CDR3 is CASSRRDFEAFF. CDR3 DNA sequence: TGTGCCAGCAGTCGACGGGACTTTGAAGCTTTCTTT.

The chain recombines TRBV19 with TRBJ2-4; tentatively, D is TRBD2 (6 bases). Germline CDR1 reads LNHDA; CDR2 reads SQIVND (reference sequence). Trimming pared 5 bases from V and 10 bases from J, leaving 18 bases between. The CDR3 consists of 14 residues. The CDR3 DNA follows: TGTGCCAGTAGTGCATCGGGCAGCCGGGGGATTCAGTACTTC. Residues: CASSASGSRGIQYF.

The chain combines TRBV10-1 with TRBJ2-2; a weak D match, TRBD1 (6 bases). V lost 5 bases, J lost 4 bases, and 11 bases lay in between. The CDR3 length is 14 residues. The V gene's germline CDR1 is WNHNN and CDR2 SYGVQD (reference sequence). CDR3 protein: CASSRATGTGELFF. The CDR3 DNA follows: TGCGCCAGCAGTCGGGCGACAGGCACCGGGGAGCTGTTTTTT.

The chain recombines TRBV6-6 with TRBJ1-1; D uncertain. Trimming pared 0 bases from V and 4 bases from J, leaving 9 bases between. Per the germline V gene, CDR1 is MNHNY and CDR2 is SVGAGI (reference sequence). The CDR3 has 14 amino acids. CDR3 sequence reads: CASSYSALSTEAFF. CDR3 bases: TGTGCCAGCAGTTACTCGGCCCTCTCCACTGAAGCTTTCTTT.

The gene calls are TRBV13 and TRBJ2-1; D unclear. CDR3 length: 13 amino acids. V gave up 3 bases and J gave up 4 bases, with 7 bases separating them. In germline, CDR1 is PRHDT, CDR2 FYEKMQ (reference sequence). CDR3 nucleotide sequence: TGTGCCAGCAGCTTTGGACGGTACAATGAGCAGTTCTTC. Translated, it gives CASSFGRYNEQFF. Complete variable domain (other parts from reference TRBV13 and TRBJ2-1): AAGVIQSPRHLIKEKRETATLKCYPIPRHDTVYWYQQGPGQDPQFLISFYEKMQSDKGSIPDRFSAQQFSDYHSELNMSSLELGDSALYFCASSFGRYNEQFFGPGTRLTVL.

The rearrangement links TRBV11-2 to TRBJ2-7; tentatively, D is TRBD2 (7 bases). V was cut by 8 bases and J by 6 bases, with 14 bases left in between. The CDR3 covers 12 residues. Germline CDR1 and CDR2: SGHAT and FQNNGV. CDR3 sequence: CASQWEGVEQYF. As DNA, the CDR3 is TGTGCCAGCCAATGGGAGGGGGTCGAGCAGTACTTC. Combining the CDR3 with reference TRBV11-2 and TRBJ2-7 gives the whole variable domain EAGVAQSPRYKIIEKRQSVAFWCNPISGHATLYWYQQILGQGPKLLIQFQNNGVVDDSQLPKDRFSAERLKGVDSTLKIQPAKLEDSAVYLCASQWEGVEQYFGPGTRLTVT.

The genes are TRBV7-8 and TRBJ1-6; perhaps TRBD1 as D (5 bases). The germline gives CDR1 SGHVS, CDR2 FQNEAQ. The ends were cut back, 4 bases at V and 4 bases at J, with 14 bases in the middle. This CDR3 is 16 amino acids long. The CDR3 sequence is CASSSRDGPYNSPLHF. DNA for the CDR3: TGTGCCAGCAGCTCCCGGGACGGGCCTTATAATTCACCCCTCCACTTT. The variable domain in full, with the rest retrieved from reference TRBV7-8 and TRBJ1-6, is GAGVSQSPRYKVAKRGQDVALRCDPISGHVSLFWYQQALGQGPEFLTYFQNEAQLDKSGLPSDRFFAERPEGSVSTLKIQRTQQEDSAVYLCASSSRDGPYNSPLHFGNGTRLTVT.

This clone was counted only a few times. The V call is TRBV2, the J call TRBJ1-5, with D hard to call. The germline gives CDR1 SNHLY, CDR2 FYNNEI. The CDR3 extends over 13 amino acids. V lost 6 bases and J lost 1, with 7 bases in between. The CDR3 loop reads CASRPTSNQPQHF. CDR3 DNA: TGTGCCAGCAGACCGACGAGCAATCAGCCCCAGCATTTT. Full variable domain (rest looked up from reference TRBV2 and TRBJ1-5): EPEVTQTPSHQVTQMGQEVILRCVPISNHLYFYWYRQILGQKVEFLVSFYNNEISEKSEIFDDQFSVERPDGSNFTLKIRSTKLEDSAMYFCASRPTSNQPQHFGDGTRLSIL.

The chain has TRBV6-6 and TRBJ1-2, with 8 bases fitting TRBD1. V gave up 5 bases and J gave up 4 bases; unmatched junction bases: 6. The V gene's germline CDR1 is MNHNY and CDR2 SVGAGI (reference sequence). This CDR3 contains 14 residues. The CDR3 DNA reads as TGTGCCAGCAGTGCAGGGGGCGCCAGCTATGGCTACACCTTC. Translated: CASSAGGASYGYTF.

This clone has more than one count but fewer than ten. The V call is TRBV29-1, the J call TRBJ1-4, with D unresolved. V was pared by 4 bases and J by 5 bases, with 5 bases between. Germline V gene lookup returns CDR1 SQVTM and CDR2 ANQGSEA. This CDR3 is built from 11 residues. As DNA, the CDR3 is TGCAGCGTTGTAAGGAATGAAAAACTGTTTTTT. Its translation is CSVVRNEKLFF.

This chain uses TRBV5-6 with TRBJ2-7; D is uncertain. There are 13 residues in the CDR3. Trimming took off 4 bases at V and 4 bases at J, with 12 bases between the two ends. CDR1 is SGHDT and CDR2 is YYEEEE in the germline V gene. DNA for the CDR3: TGTGCCAGCAGCATATTTGGACCTTACGAGCAGTACTTC. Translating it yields CASSIFGPYEQYF.

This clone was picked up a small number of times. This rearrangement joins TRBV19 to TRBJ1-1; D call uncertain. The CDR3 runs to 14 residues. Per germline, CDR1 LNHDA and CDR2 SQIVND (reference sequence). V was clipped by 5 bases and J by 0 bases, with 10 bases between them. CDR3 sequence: CASSFDRLNTEAFF. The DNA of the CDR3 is TGTGCCAGTAGTTTCGACCGGCTGAACACTGAAGCTTTCTTT. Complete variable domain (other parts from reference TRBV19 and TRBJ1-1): DGGITQSPKYLFRKEGQNVTLSCEQNLNHDAMYWYRQDPGQGLRLIYYSQIVNDFQKGDIAEGYSVSREKKESFPLTVTSAQKNPTAFYLCASSFDRLNTEAFFGQGTRLTVV.

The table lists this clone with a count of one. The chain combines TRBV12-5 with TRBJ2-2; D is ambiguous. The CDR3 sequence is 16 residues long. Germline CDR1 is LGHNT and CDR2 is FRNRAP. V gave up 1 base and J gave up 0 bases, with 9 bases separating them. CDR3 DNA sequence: TGTGCTAGTGGTTTGGAAAAGGCCGCGAACACCGGGGAGCTGTTTTTT. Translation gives CASGLEKAANTGELFF.